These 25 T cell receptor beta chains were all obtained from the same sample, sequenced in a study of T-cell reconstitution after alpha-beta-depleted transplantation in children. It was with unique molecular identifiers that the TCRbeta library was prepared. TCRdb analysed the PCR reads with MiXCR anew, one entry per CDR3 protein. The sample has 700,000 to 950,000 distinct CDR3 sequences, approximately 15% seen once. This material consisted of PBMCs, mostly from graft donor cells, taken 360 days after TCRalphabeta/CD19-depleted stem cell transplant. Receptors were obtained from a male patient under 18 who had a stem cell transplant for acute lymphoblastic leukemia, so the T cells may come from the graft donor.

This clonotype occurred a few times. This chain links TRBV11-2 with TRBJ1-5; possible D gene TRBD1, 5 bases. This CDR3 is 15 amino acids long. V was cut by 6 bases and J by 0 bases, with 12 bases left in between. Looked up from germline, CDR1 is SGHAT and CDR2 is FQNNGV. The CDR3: CASSPQGYSNQPQHF. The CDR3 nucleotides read TGTGCCAGCAGTCCGCAGGGATATAGCAATCAGCCCCAGCATTTT.

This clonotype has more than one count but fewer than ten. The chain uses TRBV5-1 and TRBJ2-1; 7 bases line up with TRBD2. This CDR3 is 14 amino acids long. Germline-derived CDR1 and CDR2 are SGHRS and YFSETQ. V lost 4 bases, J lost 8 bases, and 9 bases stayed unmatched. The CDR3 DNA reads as TGCGCCAGCAGCGGAGCGGGAAAGGGGTATGAGCAGTTCTTC. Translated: CASSGAGKGYEQFF.

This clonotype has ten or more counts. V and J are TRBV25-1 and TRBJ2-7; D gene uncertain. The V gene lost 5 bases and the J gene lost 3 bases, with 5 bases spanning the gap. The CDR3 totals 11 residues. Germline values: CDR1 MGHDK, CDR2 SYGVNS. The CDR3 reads CASSHIYEQYF. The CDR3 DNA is TGTGCCAGCAGTCACATCTACGAGCAGTACTTC.

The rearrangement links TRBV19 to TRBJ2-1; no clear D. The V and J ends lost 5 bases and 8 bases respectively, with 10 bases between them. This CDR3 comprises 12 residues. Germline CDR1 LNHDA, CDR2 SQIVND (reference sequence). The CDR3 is CASSPRLDEQFF. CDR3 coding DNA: TGTGCCAGTAGTCCCCGACTGGATGAGCAGTTCTTC.

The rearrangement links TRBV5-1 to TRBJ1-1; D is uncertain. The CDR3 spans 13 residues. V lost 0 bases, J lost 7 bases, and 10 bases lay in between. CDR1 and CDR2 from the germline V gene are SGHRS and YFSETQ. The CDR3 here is CASSLGGGFEAFF. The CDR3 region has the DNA TGCGCCAGCAGCTTGGGTGGAGGATTTGAAGCTTTCTTT.

CDR3 DNA sequence: TGTGCCAGCAGCCAAGGACTAGCGGGAGGGTCCGCCTACGAGCAGTACTTC. This codes for CASSQGLAGGSAYEQYF. The chain recombines TRBV4-2 with TRBJ2-7; 14 bases agree with TRBD2. CDR3 length equals 17 residues. Trimming removed 1 base from V and 2 bases from J; junction bases left unmatched: 4. Per the germline V gene, CDR1 is LGHNA and CDR2 is YNFKEQ.

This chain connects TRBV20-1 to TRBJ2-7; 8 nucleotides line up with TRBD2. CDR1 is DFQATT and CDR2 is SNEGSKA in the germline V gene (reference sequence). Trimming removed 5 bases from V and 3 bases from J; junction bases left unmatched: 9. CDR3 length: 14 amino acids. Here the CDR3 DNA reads TGCAGTGCTCTCTCGATAGCGGGGAACTACGAGCAGTACTTC. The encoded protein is CSALSIAGNYEQYF.

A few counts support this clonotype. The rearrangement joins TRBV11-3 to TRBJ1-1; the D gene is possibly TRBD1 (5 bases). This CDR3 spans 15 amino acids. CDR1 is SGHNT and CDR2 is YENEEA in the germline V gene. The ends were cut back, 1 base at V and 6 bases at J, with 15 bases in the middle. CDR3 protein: CASSLGEGASAEAFF. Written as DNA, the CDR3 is TGTGCCAGCAGCTTAGGCGAAGGGGCATCGGCTGAAGCTTTCTTT.

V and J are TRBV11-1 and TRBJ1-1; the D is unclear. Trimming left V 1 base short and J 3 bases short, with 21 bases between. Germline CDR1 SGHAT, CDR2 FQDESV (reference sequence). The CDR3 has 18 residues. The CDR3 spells CASSLGQVYQARDTEAFF. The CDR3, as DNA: TGTGCCAGCAGCTTAGGCCAAGTTTATCAGGCTCGGGACACTGAAGCTTTCTTT.

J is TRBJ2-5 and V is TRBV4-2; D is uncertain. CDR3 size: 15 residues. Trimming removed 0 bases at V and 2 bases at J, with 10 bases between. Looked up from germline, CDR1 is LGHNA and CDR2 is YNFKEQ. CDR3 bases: TGTGCCAGCAGCCAAGAAACAAGCCGTCAAGAGACCCAGTACTTC. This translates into CASSQETSRQETQYF.

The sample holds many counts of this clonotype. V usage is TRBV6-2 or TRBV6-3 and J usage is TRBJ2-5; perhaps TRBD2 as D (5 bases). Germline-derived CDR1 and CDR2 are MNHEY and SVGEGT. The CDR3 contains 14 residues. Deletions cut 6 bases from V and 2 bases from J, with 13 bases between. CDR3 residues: CASSLEDSQETQYF. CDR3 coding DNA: TGTGCCAGCAGCCTGGAGGACTCTCAAGAGACCCAGTACTTC.

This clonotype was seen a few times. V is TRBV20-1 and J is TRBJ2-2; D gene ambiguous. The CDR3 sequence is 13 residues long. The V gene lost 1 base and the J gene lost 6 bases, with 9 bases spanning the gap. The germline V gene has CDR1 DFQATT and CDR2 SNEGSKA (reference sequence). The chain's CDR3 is CSARGLSPGELFF. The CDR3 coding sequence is TGCAGTGCTAGAGGGTTAAGTCCCGGGGAGCTGTTTTTT.

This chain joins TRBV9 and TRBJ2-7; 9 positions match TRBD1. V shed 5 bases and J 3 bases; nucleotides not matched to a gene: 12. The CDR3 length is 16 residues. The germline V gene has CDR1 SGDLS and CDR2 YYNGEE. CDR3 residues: CASSTNRGTGRYEQYF. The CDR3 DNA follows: TGTGCCAGCAGTACCAACCGTGGGACAGGGCGCTACGAGCAGTACTTC.

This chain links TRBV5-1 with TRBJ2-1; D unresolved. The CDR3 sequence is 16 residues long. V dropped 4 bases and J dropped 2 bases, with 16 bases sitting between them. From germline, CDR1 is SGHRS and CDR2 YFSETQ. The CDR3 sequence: CASSQNVETPYNEQFF. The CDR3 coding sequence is TGCGCCAGCAGCCAGAACGTAGAAACCCCCTACAATGAGCAGTTCTTC.

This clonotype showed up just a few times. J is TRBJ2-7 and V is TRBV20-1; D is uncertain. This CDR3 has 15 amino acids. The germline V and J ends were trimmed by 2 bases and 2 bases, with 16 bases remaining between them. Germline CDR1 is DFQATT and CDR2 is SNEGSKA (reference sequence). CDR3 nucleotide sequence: TGCAGTGCTAGATCACCTCACCGAAACCCCTACGAGCAGTACTTC. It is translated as CSARSPHRNPYEQYF.

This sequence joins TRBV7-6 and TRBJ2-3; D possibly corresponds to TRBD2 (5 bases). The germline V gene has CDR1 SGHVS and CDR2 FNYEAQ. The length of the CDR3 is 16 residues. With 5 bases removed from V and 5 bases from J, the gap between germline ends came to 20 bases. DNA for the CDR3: TGTGCCAGCAGCCCTCGGTTGGGAACTGAGGGAGATACGCAGTATTTT. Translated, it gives CASSPRLGTEGDTQYF.

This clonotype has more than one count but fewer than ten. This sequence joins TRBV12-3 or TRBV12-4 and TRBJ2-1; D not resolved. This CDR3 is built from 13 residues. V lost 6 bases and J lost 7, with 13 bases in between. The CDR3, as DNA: TGTGCCAGCAGCATTGGGCCTCTGAATGAGCAGTTCTTC. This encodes CASSIGPLNEQFF.

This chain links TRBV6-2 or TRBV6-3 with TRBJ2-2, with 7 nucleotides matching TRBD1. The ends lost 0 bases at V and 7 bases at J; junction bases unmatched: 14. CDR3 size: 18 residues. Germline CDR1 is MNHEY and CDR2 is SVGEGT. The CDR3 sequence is CASSYSTRQGSVFGELFF. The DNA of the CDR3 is TGTGCCAGCAGTTACTCGACCCGACAGGGATCAGTTTTCGGGGAGCTGTTTTTT.

CDR3 bases: TGTGCCAGCAGCTTATACCCGGGGGAAAAACTGTTTTTT. Translated: CASSLYPGEKLFF. V is TRBV7-2 and J is TRBJ1-4; D remains ambiguous. The CDR3 covers 13 residues. Germline CDR1 SGHTA, CDR2 FQGNSA. V dropped 2 bases and J dropped 8 bases, with 9 bases sitting between them.

As DNA, the CDR3 is TGTGCCAGCAGTTTGGAGGTGGGGGACCTCGAGCAGTACTTC. It yields the protein CASSLEVGDLEQYF. The J gene is TRBJ2-7, the V gene TRBV7-8; D may match TRBD1 or TRBD2 (5 bases each). Per germline, CDR1 SGHVS and CDR2 FQNEAQ. V was clipped by 6 bases and J by 6 bases, with 18 bases between them. The CDR3 length is 14 residues.

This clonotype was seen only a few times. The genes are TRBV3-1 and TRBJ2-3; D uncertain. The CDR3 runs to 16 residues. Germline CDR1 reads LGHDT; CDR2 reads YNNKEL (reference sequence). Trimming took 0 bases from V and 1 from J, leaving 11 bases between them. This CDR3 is CASSQDRLVGTDTQYF. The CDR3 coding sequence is TGTGCCAGCAGCCAAGATCGGCTAGTCGGCACAGATACGCAGTATTTT.

CDR3 protein: CASINDRAAGELFF. In DNA, the CDR3 is TGTGCCAGCATTAACGACAGGGCCGCCGGGGAGCTGTTTTTT. The chain joins TRBV25-1 to TRBJ2-2; 7 bases fit TRBD1. This CDR3 is 14 amino acids long. Germline V gives CDR1 MGHDK, CDR2 SYGVNS. J was trimmed by 6 bases and V by 7 bases; bases with no gene match: 8.

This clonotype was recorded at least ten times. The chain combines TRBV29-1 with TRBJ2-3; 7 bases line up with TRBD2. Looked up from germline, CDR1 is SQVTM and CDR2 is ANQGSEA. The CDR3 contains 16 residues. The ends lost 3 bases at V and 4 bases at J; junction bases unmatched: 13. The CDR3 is CSVDNPEAGLADTQYF. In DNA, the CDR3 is TGCAGCGTTGATAATCCAGAAGCGGGATTGGCAGATACGCAGTATTTT.

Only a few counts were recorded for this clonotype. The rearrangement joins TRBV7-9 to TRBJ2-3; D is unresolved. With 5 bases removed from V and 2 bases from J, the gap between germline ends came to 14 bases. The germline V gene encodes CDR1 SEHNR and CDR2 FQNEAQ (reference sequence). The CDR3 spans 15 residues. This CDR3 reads CASSPAGFYTDTQYF. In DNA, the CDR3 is TGTGCCAGCAGCCCCGCCGGATTCTACACAGATACGCAGTATTTT.

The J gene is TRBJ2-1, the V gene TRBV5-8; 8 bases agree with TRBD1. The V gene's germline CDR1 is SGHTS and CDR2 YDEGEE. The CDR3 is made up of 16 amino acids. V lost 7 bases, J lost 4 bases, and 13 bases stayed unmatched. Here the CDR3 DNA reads TGTGCCAGCCCCACCACTGACAGGGGCGGTTACAATGAGCAGTTCTTC. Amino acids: CASPTTDRGGYNEQFF.